This T cell receptor (beta chain) came from a study of tumor-infiltrating lymphocytes in primary liver carcinoma. Study in general: Donors had hepatocellular carcinoma or combined HCC and intrahepatic cholangiocarcinoma. General study points: Pairs of tumor regions overlapped more than tumor-adjacent and tumor-blood pairs did. With p = 0.039, the top-250-clone fraction in tumors significantly exceeded that in blood.

A constant-region primer primed TCR beta cDNA synthesis from about 0.55 ug of total RNA. Three nested multiplex PCR rounds, a slightly modified ARM-PCR, produced the libraries for TCR beta. Researchers ran the first two PCR rounds for approximately 10 cycles each with TRBV1-TRBV30 forward primers and a C-beta reverse primer. One entry per CDR3 protein results from TCRdb running MiXCR on the multiplex PCR reads. The data hold approximately 110,000 distinct CDR3 sequences, with around 60% observed a single time. Starting material for RNA and DNA co-extraction consisted of roughly 19-34 mg of unsorted bulk tissue. Every tumor sample analyzed contained over 85% viable tumor cells. The CDR3 covers 13 residues. The V segment lost 7 bases and the J segment 4 bases; nucleotides outside the gene matches: 6. Germline V gives CDR1 WSHSY, CDR2 SAAADI. As regards this clonotype: The antigen remains undetermined. A read error may explain this, as a much larger clone is one base away.

V is TRBV10-2 and J is TRBJ2-7; 8 nucleotides agree with TRBD2. This receptor was identified in a woman aged 60 to 75 with primary liver carcinoma and hepatitis B virus infection. The material sequenced was liver tumor tissue from sampling region 3. Indicated subset: tumor region T3, left-lateral pole. As DNA, the CDR3 is TGCGCCAGCAATAGCGGGGAACGTTACGAGCAGTACTTC. It is translated as CASNSGERYEQYF.